This passage covers 27 T cell receptor beta chains from one sample sequenced in a study of cytomegalovirus exposure and HLA in healthy donors. Both 60 Vbeta primers and 13 Jbeta primers went into the PCR. Assay used: immunoSEQ multiplex PCR; TCRdb lists only in-frame clones, some missing. This table holds 95,000 to 150,000 clones, 65% to 80% found once. Material: PBMCs. The source of these receptors is a man aged 18 to 35 in good health and CMV-seropositive.

The rearrangement links TRBV7-9 to TRBJ1-2; TRBD1 matches 10 bases. V was pared by 5 bases and J by 2 bases, with 5 bases of the junction left unmatched. Germline CDR1 and CDR2: SEHNR and FQNEAQ (reference sequence). The CDR3 contains 15 residues. CDR3 DNA: TGTGCCAGCAGCACGGACAGGGGGGAGAACTATGGCTACACCTTC. It translates to CASSTDRGENYGYTF.

The rearrangement joins TRBV4-2 to TRBJ2-7; D call uncertain. Between the trimmed V and J ends, which lost 0 bases and 0 bases, there was a span of 12 bases. This CDR3 contains 16 residues. CDR1 is LGHNA, CDR2 YNFKEQ, per germline. The CDR3 here is CASSQDSRARSYEQYF. Here the CDR3 DNA reads TGTGCCAGCAGCCAAGATAGCAGAGCCCGCTCCTACGAGCAGTACTTC.

This clone was observed a few times. The chain couples TRBV7-8 to TRBJ1-2; TRBD1 is a possible D gene (5 bases). The CDR3 has 14 amino acids. Trimming removed 4 bases from V and 0 bases from J, with 9 bases in between. The germline V gene encodes CDR1 SGHVS and CDR2 FQNEAQ. This CDR3 reads CASSSDSTNYGYTF. The CDR3 region has the DNA TGTGCCAGCAGCTCAGACAGCACTAACTATGGCTACACCTTC.

On this clone: A read error may produce the germline difference seen at one junction end. The rearrangement joins TRBV7-7 to TRBJ2-1, with 7 bases that match TRBD1. Germline CDR1 and CDR2: SSHAT and FNYEAQ (reference sequence). This CDR3 has 13 amino acids. The CDR3 sequence is CASSFETGTEQFF. The CDR3 region has the DNA TGTGCTAGCAGCTTCGAAACCGGGACAGAGCAATTCTTC. Full variable domain (missing parts from reference TRBV7-7 and TRBJ2-1): GAGVSQSPRYKVTKRGQDVTLRCDPISSHATLYWYQQALGQGPEFLTYFNYEAQPDKSGLPSDRFSAERPEGSISTLTIQRTEQRDSAMYRCASSFETGTEQFFGPGTRLTVL.

CDR3 sequence (DNA): TGTGCCAGCAGCTTATACAGCCTGAACACTGAAGCTTTCTTT. Its translation is CASSLYSLNTEAFF. The chain employs TRBV7-8 and TRBJ1-1, with unresolved D. The CDR3 extends over 14 amino acids. The germline gives CDR1 SGHVS, CDR2 FQNEAQ. Trimming removed 2 bases from V and 0 bases from J, with 7 bases in between.

The J gene is TRBJ2-1, the V gene TRBV4-1, with 9 nucleotides matching TRBD1. Germline values: CDR1 MGHRA, CDR2 YSYEKL. The CDR3 consists of 15 residues. Trimming removed 2 bases from V and 4 bases from J; junction bases left unmatched: 3. This CDR3 is CASSQRQGVYNEQFF. CDR3 coding DNA: TGCGCCAGCAGCCAAAGACAGGGGGTTTACAATGAGCAGTTCTTC.

The genes are TRBV28 and TRBJ2-1, with 9 positions matching TRBD1. The CDR3 extends over 16 amino acids. The V segment lost 4 bases and the J segment 6 bases; nucleotides outside the gene matches: 10. Germline V lookup: CDR1 MDHEN, CDR2 SYDVKM. The CDR3 region is CASSSLGQGRPNEQFF. The CDR3 nucleotides read TGTGCCAGCAGTTCCCTTGGACAGGGGAGGCCCAATGAGCAGTTCTTC.

This clone has more than one count but fewer than ten. The chain has TRBV15 and TRBJ1-4, with TRBD1 identical over 8 bases. CDR1 and CDR2 from the germline V gene are LNHNV and YYDKDF (reference sequence). The CDR3 has 18 residues. Trimming cost V 1 base and J 6 bases; bases outside gene matches: 13. The CDR3: CATSRASSRQGLDEKLFF. The CDR3 DNA follows: TGTGCCACCAGCAGAGCGTCGAGCCGACAGGGGTTGGATGAAAAACTGTTTTTT.

This chain uses TRBV5-1 with TRBJ2-4; D gene uncertain. V was pared by 0 bases and J by 0 bases, with 7 bases between. The CDR3 spans 15 residues. Germline values: CDR1 SGHRS, CDR2 YFSETQ. The CDR3 loop is CASSLDVLAKNIQYF. DNA of the CDR3: TGCGCCAGCAGCTTGGATGTACTAGCCAAAAACATTCAGTACTTC.

The gene calls are TRBV13 and TRBJ2-3; D remains ambiguous. Trimming removed 1 base at V and 0 bases at J, with 8 bases between. The germline CDR1 and CDR2 sequences are PRHDT and FYEKMQ (reference sequence). This CDR3 contains 15 residues. In DNA, the CDR3 is TGTGCCAGCAGCTTAGCCGGGTTAAGCACAGATACGCAGTATTTT. Its protein is CASSLAGLSTDTQYF.

The chain uses TRBV2 and TRBJ1-1; no clear D gene. Germline V lookup: CDR1 SNHLY, CDR2 FYNNEI. V was clipped by 2 bases and J by 3 bases, with 22 bases between them. The CDR3 has 18 amino acids. The CDR3 here is CASSERTRAGIGDTEAFF. The DNA of the CDR3 is TGTGCCAGCAGTGAACGGACCCGGGCGGGGATCGGAGACACTGAAGCTTTCTTT. Full variable domain (outside the CDR3, taken from reference TRBV2 and TRBJ1-1): EPEVTQTPSHQVTQMGQEVILRCVPISNHLYFYWYRQILGQKVEFLVSFYNNEISEKSEIFDDQFSVERPDGSNFTLKIRSTKLEDSAMYFCASSERTRAGIGDTEAFFGQGTRLTVV.

This sequence joins TRBV28 and TRBJ1-5, with D tentatively TRBD1 (5 bases). V lost 6 bases to trimming and J lost 4 bases, with 19 bases between them. The CDR3 spans 16 residues. Germline values: CDR1 MDHEN, CDR2 SYDVKM. CDR3 loop: CASRTGALLPNQPQHF. DNA for the CDR3: TGTGCCAGCAGAACAGGTGCCCTACTTCCGAATCAGCCCCAGCATTTT.

This CDR3 reads CASSKGTSGSLLRSYEQYF. CDR3 DNA sequence: TGTGCCAGTAGTAAGGGGACTAGCGGGTCTCTTTTGCGGTCCTACGAGCAGTACTTC. The chain employs TRBV19 and TRBJ2-7; TRBD2 agrees at 12 bases. The germline V gene encodes CDR1 LNHDA and CDR2 SQIVND (reference sequence). Unmatched junction bases numbered 14, after V lost 4 bases and J lost 1 base. CDR3 size: 19 residues.

This chain uses TRBV7-2 with TRBJ2-7; 7 positions agree with TRBD2. Trimming took 8 bases from V and 0 from J; bases not matched to a gene: 19. Germline V gene data show CDR1 as SGHTA and CDR2 as FQGNSA. This CDR3 region has 18 residues. The chain's CDR3 is CASQLPRMKAGTSYEQYF. CDR3 in DNA: TGTGCCAGCCAGCTACCGAGGATGAAAGCGGGGACCTCCTACGAGCAGTACTTC.

V and J are TRBV7-6 and TRBJ1-5; maybe TRBD1 (5 bases). In germline, CDR1 is SGHVS, CDR2 FNYEAQ. V dropped 5 bases and J dropped 5 bases, with 16 bases sitting between them. CDR3 length equals 15 residues. The CDR3 DNA sequence: TGTGCCAGCAGCCTGGAAGCGGGGGGATATCAGCCCCAGCATTTT. Its protein is CASSLEAGGYQPQHF.

This chain uses TRBV19 with TRBJ1-1, with 10 nucleotides matching TRBD1. Germline CDR1 reads LNHDA; CDR2 reads SQIVND (reference sequence). The CDR3 sequence is 19 residues long. The V gene end was trimmed by 4 bases and the J gene end by 0 bases; junction bases not matched to a gene: 14. CDR3 protein: CASSRRQGARLIMNTEAFF. DNA of the CDR3: TGTGCCAGTAGTAGAAGACAGGGGGCTCGTCTTATCATGAACACTGAAGCTTTCTTT.

The chain joins TRBV5-1 to TRBJ2-2, with unresolved D. The germline V and J ends were trimmed by 4 bases and 3 bases, with 13 bases remaining between them. The V gene's germline CDR1 is SGHRS and CDR2 YFSETQ. CDR3 length equals 15 residues. This chain's CDR3 is CASSPGVPDTGELFF. The CDR3 bases are TGCGCCAGCAGCCCCGGAGTTCCGGACACCGGGGAGCTGTTTTTT.

This clone was recorded a few times. V is TRBV25-1 and J is TRBJ1-6; 10 nucleotides align to TRBD1. The germline V gene has CDR1 MGHDK and CDR2 SYGVNS. The CDR3 totals 14 residues. Trimming removed 5 bases from V and 9 bases from J; junction bases left unmatched: 4. The CDR3 nucleotides are TGTGCCAGCAGTAATGACAGGGGGCTTTCACCCCTCCACTTT. Its protein product is CASSNDRGLSPLHF.

The chain recombines TRBV9 with TRBJ2-7; 9 bases map to TRBD1. CDR3 size: 14 residues. The junction had 8 bases not matched to a gene; V was cut back by 3 bases and J by 7 bases. Germline CDR1 SGDLS, CDR2 YYNGEE. The CDR3 bases are TGTGCCAGCAGCGCAGGGGACAGGGTTGGGGAGCAGTACTTC. Translation gives CASSAGDRVGEQYF.

The CDR3 protein is CASSTPGQGLFSGNTIYF. Here the CDR3 DNA reads TGTGCCAGCAGTACACCGGGACAGGGGCTTTTTTCTGGAAACACCATATATTTT. The rearrangement uses TRBV2 and TRBJ1-3, with 10 bases that match TRBD1. The CDR3 totals 18 residues. The ends lost 5 bases at V and 1 base at J; junction bases unmatched: 11. Germline assignment: CDR1 SNHLY and CDR2 FYNNEI.

This rearrangement joins TRBV5-1 to TRBJ1-1, with D possibly TRBD1 on 6 matching bases. V was cut by 10 bases and J by 1 base, with 23 bases left in between. Germline V gene sequence: CDR1 SGHRS, CDR2 YFSETQ. The CDR3 is 16 amino acids. The CDR3 here is CASARDAGATNTEAFF. The CDR3 DNA reads TGCGCCTCAGCACGGGACGCGGGGGCAACGAACACTGAAGCTTTCTTT.

The chain links TRBV6-1 to TRBJ1-5, with a tentative D call TRBD1 (5 bases). Trimming shortened V by 2 bases and J by 1 base, and 15 bases separated the two germline ends. Germline CDR1 and CDR2: MNHNS and SASEGT. The CDR3 length is 17 residues. The CDR3 region has the DNA TGTGCCAGCAGTGAAAGGCCCTCGGGGGTCAGCAATCAGCCCCAGCATTTT. This codes for CASSERPSGVSNQPQHF.

This clone was detected only a few times. The chain is built from TRBV28 and TRBJ1-2; a weak D match, TRBD1 (6 bases). Germline loops: CDR1 MDHEN, CDR2 SYDVKM. This CDR3 has 13 residues. V lost 9 bases and J lost 0, with 11 bases in between. The CDR3 nucleotides are TGTGCCAGTGGACAGCTAGCTAACTATGGCTACACCTTC. Translating gives CASGQLANYGYTF.

The chain combines TRBV6-5 with TRBJ1-2, with D perhaps matching TRBD1 (5 bases). The CDR3 runs 14 residues. CDR1 MNHEY and CDR2 SVGAGI come from the germline V gene. V was cut by 4 bases and J by 3 bases, with 12 bases left in between. The CDR3 reads CASSLKGWDYGYTF. For the CDR3, the DNA is TGTGCCAGCAGTTTGAAGGGGTGGGACTATGGCTACACCTTC.

The V call is TRBV6-5, the J call TRBJ2-7, with D perhaps TRBD2 (7 bases). This CDR3 spans 14 amino acids. Germline V gives CDR1 MNHEY, CDR2 SVGAGI. Trimming stripped 2 bases from V and 0 bases from J, with 8 bases between. CDR3 in amino acids: CASSYRGASYEQYF. The CDR3 DNA is TGTGCCAGCAGTTACCGGGGGGCCTCCTACGAGCAGTACTTC.

This clone was seen just once. The chain links TRBV5-1 to TRBJ2-1; weak D call: TRBD2 (6 bases). The germline V gene has CDR1 SGHRS and CDR2 YFSETQ. The CDR3 is made up of 14 amino acids. Trimming left V 0 bases short and J 6 bases short, with 10 bases between. CDR3 nucleotide sequence: TGCGCCAGCAGCTTGGCCGTGGGAGGCAATGAGCAGTTCTTC. Its protein product is CASSLAVGGNEQFF.

The rearrangement joins TRBV27 to TRBJ2-1; the match to TRBD2 covers 8 bases. This CDR3 has 16 amino acids. CDR1 and CDR2 from the germline V gene are MNHEY and SMNVEV (reference sequence). V lost 4 bases, J lost 0 bases, and 5 bases stayed unmatched. The CDR3 DNA follows: TGTGCCAGCAGTTCAACCGGGACTAGCTCCTACAATGAGCAGTTCTTC. Protein product: CASSSTGTSSYNEQFF.